Below, one T cell receptor (beta chain) is given with its context. The target antigen is unknown. This entry is derived from a study of monozygotic twins with inflammatory bowel disease. Amplification used two nested PCRs: around 15 cycles, then approximately 9 cycles, on TCRalpha/TCRbeta cDNA. With the 5' RACE reads reprocessed, TCRdb shows one record per CDR3 protein and no DNA. With some 150,000 distinct CDR3 sequences in the sample, the ten largest clones hold around 2.4%. The germline gives CDR1 LGHNA, CDR2 YNFKEQ. This CDR3 spans 15 amino acids. Overall study findings and caveats: Discordant twins had repertoire similarity that did not differ from that of concordant twins, possibly from limited power. Any single strong signal or clonotype tied to IBD lacked support.

The sample taken for sequencing was blood. The chain is built from TRBV4-2 and TRBJ1-2. This TCR was sampled from a human donor with ulcerative colitis or Crohn's disease, or a healthy co-twin of an affected twin (not recorded which). CDR3 loop: CASRNKGEGNYGYTF.